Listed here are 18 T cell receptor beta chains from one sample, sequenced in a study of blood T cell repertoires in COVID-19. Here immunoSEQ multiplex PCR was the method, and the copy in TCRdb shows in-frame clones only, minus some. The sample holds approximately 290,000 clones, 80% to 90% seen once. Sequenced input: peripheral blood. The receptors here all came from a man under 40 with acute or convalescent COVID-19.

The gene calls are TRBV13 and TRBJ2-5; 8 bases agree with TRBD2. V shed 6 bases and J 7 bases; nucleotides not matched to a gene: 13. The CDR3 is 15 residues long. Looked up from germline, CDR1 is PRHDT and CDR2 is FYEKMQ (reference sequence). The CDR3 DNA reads TGTGCCAGCAGTAAAATCGGGGGGGCTTTCGGGACCCAGTACTTC. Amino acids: CASSKIGGAFGTQYF.

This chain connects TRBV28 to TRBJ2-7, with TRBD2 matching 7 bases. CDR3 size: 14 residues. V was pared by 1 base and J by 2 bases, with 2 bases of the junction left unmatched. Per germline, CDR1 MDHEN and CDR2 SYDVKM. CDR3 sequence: CASSLYGGAYEQYF. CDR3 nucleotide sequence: TGTGCCAGCAGTTTATATGGGGGGGCCTACGAGCAGTACTTC.

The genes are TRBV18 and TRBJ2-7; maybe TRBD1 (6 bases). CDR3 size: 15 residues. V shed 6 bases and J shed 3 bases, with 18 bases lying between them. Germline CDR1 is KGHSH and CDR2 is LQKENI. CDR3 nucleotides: TGTGCCAGCTCTAACCAGGGGTCAGGGAACTACGAGCAGTACTTC. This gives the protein CASSNQGSGNYEQYF.

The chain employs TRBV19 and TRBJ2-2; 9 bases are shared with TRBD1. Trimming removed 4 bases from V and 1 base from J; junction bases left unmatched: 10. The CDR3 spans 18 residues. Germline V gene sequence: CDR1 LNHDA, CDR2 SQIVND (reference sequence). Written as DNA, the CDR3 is TGTGCCAGTAGTAAGGGACAGGGTTTCATATGGAACACCGGGGAGCTGTTTTTT. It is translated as CASSKGQGFIWNTGELFF.

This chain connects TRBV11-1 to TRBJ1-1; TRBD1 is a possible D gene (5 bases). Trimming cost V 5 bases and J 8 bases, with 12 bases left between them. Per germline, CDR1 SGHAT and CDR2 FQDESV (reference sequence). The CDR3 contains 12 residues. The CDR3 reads CASSQWTIEAFF. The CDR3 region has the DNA TGTGCCAGCAGCCAATGGACAATAGAAGCTTTCTTT.

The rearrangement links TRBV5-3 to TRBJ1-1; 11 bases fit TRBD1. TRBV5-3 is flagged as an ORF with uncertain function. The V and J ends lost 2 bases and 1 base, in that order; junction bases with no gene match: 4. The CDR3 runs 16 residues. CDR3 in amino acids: CARSFRTGGPNTEAFF. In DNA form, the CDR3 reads TGTGCCAGAAGCTTCAGGACAGGGGGCCCGAACACTGAAGCTTTCTTT.

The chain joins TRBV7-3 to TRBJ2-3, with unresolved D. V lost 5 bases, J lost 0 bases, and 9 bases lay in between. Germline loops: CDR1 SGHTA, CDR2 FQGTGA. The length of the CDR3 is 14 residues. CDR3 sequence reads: CASSPQHSTDTQYF. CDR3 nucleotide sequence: TGTGCCAGCAGCCCACAACACAGCACAGATACGCAGTATTTT.

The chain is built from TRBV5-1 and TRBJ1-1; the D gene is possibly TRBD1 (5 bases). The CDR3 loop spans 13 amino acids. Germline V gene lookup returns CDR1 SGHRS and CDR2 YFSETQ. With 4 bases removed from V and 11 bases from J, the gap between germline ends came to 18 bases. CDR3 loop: CASSGGPGLRAFF. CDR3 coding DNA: TGCGCCAGCAGCGGAGGACCGGGACTACGGGCTTTCTTT.

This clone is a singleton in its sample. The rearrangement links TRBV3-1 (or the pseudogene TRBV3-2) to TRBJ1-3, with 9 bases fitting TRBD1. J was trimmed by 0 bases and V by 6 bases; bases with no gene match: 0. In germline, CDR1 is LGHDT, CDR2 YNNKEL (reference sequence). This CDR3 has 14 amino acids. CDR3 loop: CASRGQGSGNTIYF. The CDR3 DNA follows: TGTGCCAGCAGGGGACAGGGCTCTGGAAACACCATATATTTT.

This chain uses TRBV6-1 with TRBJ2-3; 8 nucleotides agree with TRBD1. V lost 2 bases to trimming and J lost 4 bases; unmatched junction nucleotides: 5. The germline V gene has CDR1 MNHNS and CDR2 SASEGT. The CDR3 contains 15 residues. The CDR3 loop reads CASSEQGTGADTQYF. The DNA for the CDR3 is TGTGCCAGCAGTGAACAAGGGACAGGTGCAGATACGCAGTATTTT.

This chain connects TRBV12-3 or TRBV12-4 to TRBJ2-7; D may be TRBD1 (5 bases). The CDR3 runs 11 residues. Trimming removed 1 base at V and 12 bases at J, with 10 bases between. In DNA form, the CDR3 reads TGTGCCAGCAGTTTAGTCAGGGAAGTGTACTTC. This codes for CASSLVREVYF.

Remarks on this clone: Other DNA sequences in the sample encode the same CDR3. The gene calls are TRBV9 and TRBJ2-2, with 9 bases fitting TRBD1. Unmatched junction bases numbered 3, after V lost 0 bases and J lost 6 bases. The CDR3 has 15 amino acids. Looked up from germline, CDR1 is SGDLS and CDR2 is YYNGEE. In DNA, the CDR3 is TGTGCCAGCAGCGTAGATAGGACAGGGGCCGGGGAGCTGTTTTTT. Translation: CASSVDRTGAGELFF.

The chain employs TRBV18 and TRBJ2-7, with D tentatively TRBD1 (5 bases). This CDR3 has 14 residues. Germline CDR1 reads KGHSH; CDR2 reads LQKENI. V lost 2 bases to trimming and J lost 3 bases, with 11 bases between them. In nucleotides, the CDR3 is TGTGCCAGCTCACCAGGCCAGGGTTTCTACGAGCAGTACTTC. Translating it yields CASSPGQGFYEQYF.

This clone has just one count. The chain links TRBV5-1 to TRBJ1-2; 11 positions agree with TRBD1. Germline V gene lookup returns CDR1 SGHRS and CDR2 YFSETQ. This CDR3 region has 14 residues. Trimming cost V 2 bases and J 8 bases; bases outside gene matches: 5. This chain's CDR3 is CASSFGQGAIGYTF. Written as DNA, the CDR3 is TGCGCCAGCAGCTTCGGACAGGGGGCGATCGGCTACACCTTC.

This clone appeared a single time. In nucleotides, the CDR3 is TGTGCCAGCAGCCTTCGGGCAGGGGGCAAGTACGAGCAGTACTTC. It codes for CASSLRAGGKYEQYF. The J gene is TRBJ2-7, the V gene TRBV3-1 (or the pseudogene TRBV3-2), with TRBD1 matching over 8 bases. V lost 4 bases, J lost 4 bases, and 9 bases stayed unmatched. The CDR3 sequence is 15 residues long. Per germline, CDR1 LGHDT and CDR2 YNNKEL (reference sequence).

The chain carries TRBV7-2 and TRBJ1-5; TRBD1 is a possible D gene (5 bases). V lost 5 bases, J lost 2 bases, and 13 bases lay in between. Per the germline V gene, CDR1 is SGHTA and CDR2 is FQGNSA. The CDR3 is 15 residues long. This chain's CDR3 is CASSRPGDRNQPQHF. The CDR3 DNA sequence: TGTGCCAGCAGCCGTCCGGGGGATCGCAATCAGCCCCAGCATTTT.

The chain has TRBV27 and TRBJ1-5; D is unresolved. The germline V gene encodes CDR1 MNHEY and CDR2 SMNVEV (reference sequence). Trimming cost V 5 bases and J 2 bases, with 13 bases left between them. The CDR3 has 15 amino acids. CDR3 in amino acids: CASSVFPGGNQPQHF. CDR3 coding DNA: TGTGCCAGCAGTGTTTTCCCGGGAGGCAATCAGCCCCAGCATTTT.

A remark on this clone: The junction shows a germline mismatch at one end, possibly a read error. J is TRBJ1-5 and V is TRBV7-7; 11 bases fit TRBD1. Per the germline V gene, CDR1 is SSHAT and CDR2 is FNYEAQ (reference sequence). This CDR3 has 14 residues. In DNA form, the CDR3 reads TGTGCTAGCAGCGTTGGGACAGGGGGACAGCCCCAGCATTTT. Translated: CASSVGTGGQPQHF.